Below, 20 T cell receptor beta chains from the same sample are listed, as sequenced in a study of CD8+CD57+ T cells in acquired aplastic anemia. TCR beta VDJ and CDR3 profiles were obtained from a genomic DNA template. TCRdb reanalysed the reads using MiXCR and keeps one entry per CDR3 protein. The sample includes about 190,000 distinct CDR3 sequences, roughly half of them seen just once. The sample was sorted CD4+, CD8+, or CD8+CD57+ T cells (not recorded which) from PBMCs. The receptors here all came from a human donor in good health, serving as a control.

This clonotype was counted at least ten times. The V call is TRBV5-8, the J call TRBJ1-6; D may be TRBD1 (5 bases). CDR1 and CDR2 from the germline V gene are SGHTS and YDEGEE. V was shortened by 4 bases and J by 0 bases, with 17 bases between the two germline ends. CDR3 length: 18 residues. CDR3 in amino acids: CASSPGGGIRSYNSPLHF. The CDR3 DNA sequence: TGTGCCAGCAGCCCAGGTGGGGGGATACGCTCCTATAATTCACCCCTCCACTTT.

On this clonotype itself: Sequence at one end of the junction differs from germline and may be a read error. The chain recombines TRBV6-5 with TRBJ1-3; TRBD1 might be the D (6 bases). The germline V gene has CDR1 MNHEY and CDR2 SVGAGI. CDR3 length: 14 amino acids. CDR3 nucleotide sequence: TGTGCCAGCAGCTACGCTACACAGGGAACCACCATATATTTT. Translated, it gives CASSYATQGTTIYF.

This clonotype occurred a few times. V is TRBV2 and J is TRBJ1-2, with D maybe TRBD1 (6 bases). Germline values: CDR1 SNHLY, CDR2 FYNNEI. V lost 8 bases and J 5 bases, leaving 15 bases between the germline ends. The CDR3 is 13 amino acids. In DNA form, the CDR3 reads TGTGCCAGCTTCCCAGGGGAGGGGTATGGCTACACCTTC. Protein product: CASFPGEGYGYTF.

Many counts were recorded for this clonotype. The chain recombines TRBV12-3 or TRBV12-4 with TRBJ1-5; 12 bases fit TRBD1. CDR3 length: 15 amino acids. Unmatched junction bases numbered 5, after V lost 5 bases and J lost 6 bases. The CDR3 region is CASSGTGGHIQPQHF. The CDR3 DNA reads TGTGCCAGCAGTGGGACAGGGGGCCATATTCAGCCCCAGCATTTT.

This clonotype was found once. The chain has TRBV19 and TRBJ1-5, with D perhaps TRBD1 (5 bases). The CDR3 totals 15 residues. Germline-derived CDR1 and CDR2 are LNHDA and SQIVND (reference sequence). Trimming stripped 9 bases from V and 3 bases from J, with 18 bases between. The CDR3 reads CASSPFEGNNQPQHF. The CDR3 nucleotides read TGTGCCAGCAGCCCCTTTGAGGGGAACAATCAGCCCCAGCATTTT.

The V and J genes are TRBV19 and TRBJ1-2, with D perhaps TRBD1 (6 bases). This CDR3 region has 13 residues. The ends were cut back, 5 bases at V and 4 bases at J, with 11 bases in the middle. CDR1 and CDR2 (germline): LNHDA, SQIVND (reference sequence). The CDR3 DNA follows: TGTGCCAGTAGTCTTCGGACAGCCTATGGCTACACCTTC. Translating it yields CASSLRTAYGYTF.

About this clonotype itself: One end of the junction varies from germline; a read error may be responsible. The chain has TRBV7-6 and TRBJ1-1; possible D gene TRBD1, 5 bases. Germline CDR1 and CDR2: SGHVS and FNYEAQ. CDR3 length: 14 amino acids. Here the CDR3 DNA reads TGCGCCAGCAGCCTAGGGGAGATGAACACCGAAGCTTTCTTT. Its translation: CASSLGEMNTEAFF.

This clonotype came up once. The chain couples TRBV10-3 to TRBJ1-3; D call uncertain. Germline V lookup: CDR1 ENHRY, CDR2 SYGVKD. The ends were cut back, 10 bases at V and 1 base at J, with 17 bases in the middle. The CDR3 loop spans 15 amino acids. CDR3 DNA: TGTGCCAGCAGCTCCAGGCTAGAGTCTGGAAACACCATATATTTT. It specifies CASSSRLESGNTIYF.

The chain recombines TRBV7-8 with TRBJ1-6; no clear D gene. The CDR3 runs to 19 residues. The germline CDR1 and CDR2 sequences are SGHVS and FQNEAQ. Trimming removed 5 bases from V and 9 bases from J, with 29 bases in between. CDR3 nucleotide sequence: TGTGCCAGCAGCGTCGCAGGAGACTCACCCCAGGCCCCGAGTTCACCCCTCCACTTT. The encoded protein is CASSVAGDSPQAPSSPLHF.

The chain uses TRBV9 and TRBJ1-1; D unresolved. The germline CDR1 and CDR2 sequences are SGDLS and YYNGEE. V was cut by 0 bases and J by 6 bases, with 6 bases left in between. The CDR3 is 12 residues long. Written as DNA, the CDR3 is TGTGCCAGCAGCGTAGAACTCCCTGAAGCTTTCTTT. Protein sequence: CASSVELPEAFF. Together with reference TRBV9 and TRBJ1-1, the CDR3 gives the full variable domain: DSGVTQTPKHLITATGQRVTLRCSPRSGDLSVYWYQQSLDQGLQFLIQYYNGEERAKGNILERFSAQQFPDLHSELNLSSLELGDSALYFCASSVELPEAFFGQGTRLTVV.

This clonotype was counted at least ten times. The chain combines TRBV19 with TRBJ1-2, with TRBD1 matching 7 bases. V lost 3 bases to trimming and J lost 8 bases; unmatched junction nucleotides: 9. Germline V gene data show CDR1 as LNHDA and CDR2 as SQIVND (reference sequence). The length of the CDR3 is 14 residues. The CDR3 region has the DNA TGTGCCAGTAGTATGGCTCAGGGGGGTACCGGCTACACCTTC. Its translation: CASSMAQGGTGYTF. Full variable domain (missing parts from reference TRBV19 and TRBJ1-2): DGGITQSPKYLFRKEGQNVTLSCEQNLNHDAMYWYRQDPGQGLRLIYYSQIVNDFQKGDIAEGYSVSREKKESFPLTVTSAQKNPTAFYLCASSMAQGGTGYTFGSGTRLTVV.

This clonotype was detected a few times. CDR3 DNA: TGTGCCATCAGTGAGTCGGCCGGAGTCAGACCGAACACTGAAGCTTTCTTT. Translated, it gives CAISESAGVRPNTEAFF. The chain links TRBV10-3 to TRBJ1-1; unclear D gene. Trimming took 0 bases from V and 1 from J, leaving 15 bases between them. This CDR3 region has 17 residues. In germline, CDR1 is ENHRY, CDR2 SYGVKD.

A few counts support this clonotype. The V gene is TRBV6-1, the J gene TRBJ1-5; TRBD1 aligns across 7 bases. The CDR3 runs 18 residues. Trimming removed 2 bases from V and 2 bases from J; junction bases left unmatched: 12. In germline, CDR1 is MNHNS, CDR2 SASEGT. The CDR3 region is CASSELGRGRMGNQPQHF. In DNA, the CDR3 is TGTGCCAGCAGTGAACTGGGAAGGGGGCGAATGGGCAATCAGCCCCAGCATTTT.

The chain couples TRBV20-1 to TRBJ1-2, with a possible D match to TRBD1 (5 bases). V lost 3 bases and J lost 3, with 11 bases in between. This CDR3 has 13 residues. Germline CDR1 DFQATT, CDR2 SNEGSKA (reference sequence). The CDR3 spells CSARTDPDYGYTF. The CDR3, as DNA: TGCAGTGCTAGGACAGACCCTGACTATGGCTACACCTTC.

This clonotype was counted at least ten times. A much larger clone lies one base from this, so it may be a read error. The chain combines TRBV19 with TRBJ2-5; 7 bases fit TRBD1. Germline V lookup: CDR1 LNHDA, CDR2 SQIVND (reference sequence). The V and J ends lost 4 bases and 5 bases, in that order; junction bases with no gene match: 4. This CDR3 has 13 residues. The CDR3 sequence is CASSTLRGETQYF. The CDR3 nucleotides read TGTGCCAGTAGTACTCTCAGGGGGGAGACCCAGTACTTC.

This clonotype was recorded at least ten times. The genes are TRBV28 and TRBJ2-7; no reliable D call. This CDR3 spans 12 amino acids. The V end lost 6 bases, the J end lost 2 bases, and 8 bases lay between the germline ends. Per germline, CDR1 MDHEN and CDR2 SYDVKM. Here the CDR3 reads CASSLRTYEQYF. DNA for the CDR3: TGTGCCAGCAGCCTTCGGACCTACGAGCAGTACTTC.

The chain links TRBV13 to TRBJ2-3; D unresolved. The germline gives CDR1 PRHDT, CDR2 FYEKMQ (reference sequence). Trimming left V 2 bases short and J 4 bases short, with 22 bases between. This CDR3 has 18 residues. The CDR3 sequence: CASSLRWGASSGPDTQYF. CDR3 DNA sequence: TGTGCCAGCAGCTTAAGGTGGGGTGCTAGTAGTGGCCCAGATACGCAGTATTTT.

This clonotype was detected ten times or more. The V gene is TRBV6-5, the J gene TRBJ2-5, with TRBD2 identical over 7 bases. Germline trimming cut 6 bases from V and 7 bases from J; bases unmatched to any gene: 11. CDR1 is MNHEY and CDR2 is SVGAGI in the germline V gene. The CDR3 loop spans 14 amino acids. CDR3 protein: CASSYGLGQRTQYF. The CDR3 DNA sequence: TGTGCCAGCAGCTATGGACTAGGGCAGAGGACCCAGTACTTC.

The V gene is TRBV9, the J gene TRBJ1-2; TRBD1 might be the D (5 bases). Trimming shortened V by 1 base and J by 3 bases, and 13 bases separated the two germline ends. CDR3 size: 15 residues. The germline gives CDR1 SGDLS, CDR2 YYNGEE. CDR3 nucleotides: TGTGCCAGCAGCGTAATGGAGACAGCAGACTATGGCTACACCTTC. This translates into CASSVMETADYGYTF.

This clonotype was recorded a few times. The V call is TRBV13, the J call TRBJ2-5, with TRBD1 identical over 10 bases. This CDR3 spans 15 amino acids. The germline CDR1 and CDR2 sequences are PRHDT and FYEKMQ (reference sequence). Germline trimming cut 6 bases from V and 2 bases from J; bases unmatched to any gene: 6. The CDR3 DNA reads TGTGCCAGCAGTCTGGGACAGGGGTATCAAGAGACCCAGTACTTC. Protein sequence: CASSLGQGYQETQYF.